This T cell receptor beta chain was found in a study of blood T cells in healthy people across ages. A sample-barcoded 5' primer and a J-beta primer mix were used in a second PCR of roughly 7 to 12 cycles. One entry per CDR3 protein results from TCRdb running MiXCR on the 5' RACE reads. The sample has roughly 930,000 distinct CDR3 sequences, about 48% seen once. CDR3 size: 17 residues. Germline V gene sequence: CDR1 MNHNS, CDR2 SASEGT. The V gene end was trimmed by 5 bases and the J gene end by 2 bases; junction bases not matched to a gene: 9. The TCR originated in a man aged 30-40 years in good health. The chain couples TRBV6-1 to TRBJ2-4; 10 bases align to TRBD1. The sample comprised blood. CDR3 DNA: TGTGCCAGCAGTCATCAGTGGGGACAGGGGTCCAAAAACATTCAGTACTTC. It yields the protein CASSHQWGQGSKNIQYF.